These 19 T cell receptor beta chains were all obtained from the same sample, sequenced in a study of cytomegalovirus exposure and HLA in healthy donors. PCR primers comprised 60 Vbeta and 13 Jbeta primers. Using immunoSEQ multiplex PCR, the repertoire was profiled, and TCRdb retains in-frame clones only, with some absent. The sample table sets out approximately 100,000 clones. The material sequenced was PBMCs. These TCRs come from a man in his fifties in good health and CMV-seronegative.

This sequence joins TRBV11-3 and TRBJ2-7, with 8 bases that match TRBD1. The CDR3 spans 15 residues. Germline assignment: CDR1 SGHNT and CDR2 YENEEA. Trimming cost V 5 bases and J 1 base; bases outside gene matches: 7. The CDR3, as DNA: TGTGCCAGCAGCCGAGGGACAGGTCTATCCTACGAGCAGTACTTC. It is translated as CASSRGTGLSYEQYF.

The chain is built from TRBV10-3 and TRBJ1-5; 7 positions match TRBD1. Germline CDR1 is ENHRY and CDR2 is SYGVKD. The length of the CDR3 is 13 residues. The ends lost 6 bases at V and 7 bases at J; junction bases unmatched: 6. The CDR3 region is CAIREQGSQPQHF. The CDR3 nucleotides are TGTGCCATCAGGGAACAGGGGAGCCAGCCCCAGCATTTT.

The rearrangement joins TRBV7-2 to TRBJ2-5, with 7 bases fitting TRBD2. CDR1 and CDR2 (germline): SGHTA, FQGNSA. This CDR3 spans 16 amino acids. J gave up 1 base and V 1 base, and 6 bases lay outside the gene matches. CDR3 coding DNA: TGTGCCAGCAGCTTAGTGGCGGGAGCTCTCCAAGAGACCCAGTACTTC. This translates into CASSLVAGALQETQYF.

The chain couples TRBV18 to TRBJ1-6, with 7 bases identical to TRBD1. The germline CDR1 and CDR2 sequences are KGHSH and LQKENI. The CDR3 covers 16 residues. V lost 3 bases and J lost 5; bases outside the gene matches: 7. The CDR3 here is CASSPMGQFNNSPLHF. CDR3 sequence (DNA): TGTGCCAGCTCACCGATGGGACAGTTCAATAATTCACCCCTCCACTTT.

The chain's CDR3 is CASTRGQEIYEQYF. DNA for the CDR3: TGTGCCAGCACCCGGGGACAGGAAATCTACGAGCAGTACTTC. V and J are TRBV2 and TRBJ2-7; 8 positions agree with TRBD1. J was trimmed by 3 bases and V by 7 bases; bases with no gene match: 8. The CDR3 runs to 14 residues. Germline assignment: CDR1 SNHLY and CDR2 FYNNEI.

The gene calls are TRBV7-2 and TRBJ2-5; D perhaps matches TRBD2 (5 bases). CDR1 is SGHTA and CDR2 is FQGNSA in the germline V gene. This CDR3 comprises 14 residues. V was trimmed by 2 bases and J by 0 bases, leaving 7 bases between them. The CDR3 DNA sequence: TGTGCCAGCAGCTTATCGGGGAACCAAGAGACCCAGTACTTC. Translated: CASSLSGNQETQYF.

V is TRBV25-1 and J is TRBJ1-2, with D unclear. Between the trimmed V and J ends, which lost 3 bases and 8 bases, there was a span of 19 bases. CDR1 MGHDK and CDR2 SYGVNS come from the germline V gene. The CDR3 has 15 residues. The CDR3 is CASSDLSRPPEGYTF. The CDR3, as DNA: TGTGCCAGCAGTGATCTGAGCAGGCCCCCGGAAGGCTACACCTTC.

The CDR3 loop reads CASSPDRNYEQYF. CDR3 coding DNA: TGTGCCAGCAGCCCGGACAGGAACTACGAGCAGTACTTC. The chain recombines TRBV7-2 with TRBJ2-7; 7 positions match TRBD1. The CDR3 is 13 residues long. Looked up from germline, CDR1 is SGHTA and CDR2 is FQGNSA. V trimming: 5 bases; J trimming: 3 bases; junction bases outside the gene matches: 4. Variable domain in full (rest from reference TRBV7-2 and TRBJ2-7): GAGVSQSPSNKVTEKGKDVELRCDPISGHTALYWYRQSLGQGLEFLIYFQGNSAPDKSGLPSDRFSAERTGGSVSTLTIQRTQQEDSAVYLCASSPDRNYEQYFGPGTRLTVT.

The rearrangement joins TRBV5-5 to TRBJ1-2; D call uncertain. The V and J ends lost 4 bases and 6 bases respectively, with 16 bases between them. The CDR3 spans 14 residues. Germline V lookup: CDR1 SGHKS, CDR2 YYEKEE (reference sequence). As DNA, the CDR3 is TGTGCCAGCAGCCCGGACTCCACCAGAAATGGCTACACCTTC. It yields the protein CASSPDSTRNGYTF.

The CDR3 bases are TGCGCCAGCAGCTTGGTTCCAGGGGGCATCAACGAGCAGTACTTC. Its protein is CASSLVPGGINEQYF. The J gene is TRBJ2-7, the V gene TRBV5-1; 8 bases are shared with TRBD1. Germline loops: CDR1 SGHRS, CDR2 YFSETQ. The CDR3 is made up of 15 amino acids. V dropped 0 bases and J dropped 5; count of bases not matched to a gene: 7.

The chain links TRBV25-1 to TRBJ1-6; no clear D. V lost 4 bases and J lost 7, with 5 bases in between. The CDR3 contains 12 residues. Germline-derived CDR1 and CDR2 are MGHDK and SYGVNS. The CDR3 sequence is CASSVMNSPLHF. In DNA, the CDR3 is TGTGCCAGCAGTGTCATGAATTCACCCCTCCACTTT. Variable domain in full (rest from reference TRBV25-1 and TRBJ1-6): EADIYQTPRYLVIGTGKKITLECSQTMGHDKMYWYQQDPGMELHLIHYSYGVNSTEKGDLSSESTVSRIRTEHFPLTLESARPSHTSQYLCASSVMNSPLHFGNGTRLTVT.

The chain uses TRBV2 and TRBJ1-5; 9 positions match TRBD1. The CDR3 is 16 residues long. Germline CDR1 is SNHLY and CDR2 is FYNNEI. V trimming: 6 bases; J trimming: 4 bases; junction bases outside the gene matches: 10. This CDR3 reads CASRGTGRIRNQPQHF. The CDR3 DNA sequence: TGTGCCAGCAGAGGGACAGGGAGAATTCGGAATCAGCCCCAGCATTTT.

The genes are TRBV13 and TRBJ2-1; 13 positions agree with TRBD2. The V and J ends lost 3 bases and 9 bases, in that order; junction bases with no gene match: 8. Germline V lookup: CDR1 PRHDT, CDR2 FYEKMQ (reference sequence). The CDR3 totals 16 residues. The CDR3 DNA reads TGTGCCAGCAGCTTCCCGGGACTAGCGGGATCGGGTGAGCAGTTCTTC. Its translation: CASSFPGLAGSGEQFF.

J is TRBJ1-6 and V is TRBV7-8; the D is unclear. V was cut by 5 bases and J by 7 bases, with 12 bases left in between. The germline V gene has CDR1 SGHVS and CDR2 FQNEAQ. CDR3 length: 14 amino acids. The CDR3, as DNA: TGTGCCAGCAGCCCAGGACGGGAGAATTCACCCCTCCACTTT. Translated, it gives CASSPGRENSPLHF.

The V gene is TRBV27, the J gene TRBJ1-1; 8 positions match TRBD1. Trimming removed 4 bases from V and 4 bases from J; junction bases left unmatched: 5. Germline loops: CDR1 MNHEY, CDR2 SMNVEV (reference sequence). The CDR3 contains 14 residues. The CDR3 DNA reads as TGTGCCAGCAGTTCCCTGACAGGGGCCACTGAAGCTTTCTTT. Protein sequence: CASSSLTGATEAFF.

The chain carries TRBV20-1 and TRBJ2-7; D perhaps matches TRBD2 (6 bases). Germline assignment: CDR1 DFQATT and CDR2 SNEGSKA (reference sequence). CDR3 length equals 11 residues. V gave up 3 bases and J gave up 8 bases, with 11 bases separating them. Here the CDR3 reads CSARDYPQQYF. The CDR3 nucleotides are TGCAGTGCTAGGGACTACCCGCAGCAGTACTTC.

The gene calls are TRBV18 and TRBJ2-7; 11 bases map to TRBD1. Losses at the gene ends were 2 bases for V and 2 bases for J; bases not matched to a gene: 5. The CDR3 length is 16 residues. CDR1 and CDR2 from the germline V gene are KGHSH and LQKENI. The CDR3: CASSPGTGGGAYEQYF. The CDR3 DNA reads TGTGCCAGCTCACCAGGGACAGGGGGTGGTGCCTACGAGCAGTACTTC.

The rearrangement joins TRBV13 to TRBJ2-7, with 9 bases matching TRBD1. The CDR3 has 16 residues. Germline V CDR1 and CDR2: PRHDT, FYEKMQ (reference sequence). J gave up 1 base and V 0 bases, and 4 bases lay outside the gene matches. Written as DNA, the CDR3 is TGTGCCAGCAGCTTAGGGGGGGGGACAGGGTCCTACGAGCAGTACTTC. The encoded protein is CASSLGGGTGSYEQYF.

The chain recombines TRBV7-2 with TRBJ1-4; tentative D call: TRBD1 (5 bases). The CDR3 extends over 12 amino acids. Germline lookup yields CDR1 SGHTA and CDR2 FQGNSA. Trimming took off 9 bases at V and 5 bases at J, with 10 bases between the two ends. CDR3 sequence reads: CASRDRNEKLFF. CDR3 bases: TGTGCCAGTCGAGACAGAAATGAAAAACTGTTTTTT.